Below are 12 T cell receptor beta chains sequenced from a single sample in a study of blood T cells in healthy people across ages. With a J-beta primer mix and a sample-barcoded 5' primer, a second PCR ran 7 to 11 cycles. MiXCR, run by TCRdb on the 5' RACE reads, gives a single entry per CDR3 protein. The sample has about 810,000 distinct CDR3 sequences; roughly 40% are singletons. The sequencing sample was made of blood. The receptor source for this set is a man between 18 and 29 years old in good health.

This clonotype was observed a few times. V and J are TRBV12-3 or TRBV12-4 and TRBJ2-7; TRBD1 is a possible D gene (5 bases). The CDR3 is 14 residues long. The V end was cut by 7 bases, the J end by 7 bases, with 20 bases between. In DNA form, the CDR3 reads TGTGCCAGCACCCCAGCAGGGATATACAATGAGCAGTACTTC. Translating it yields CASTPAGIYNEQYF.

This clonotype was seen a handful of times. The chain is built from TRBV10-3 and TRBJ1-1, with D perhaps TRBD1 (5 bases). Trimming left V 2 bases short and J 1 base short, with 8 bases between. The CDR3 has 14 amino acids. The germline CDR1 and CDR2 sequences are ENHRY and SYGVKD. The chain's CDR3 is CAISEPGGNTEAFF. CDR3 nucleotides: TGTGCCATCAGTGAGCCGGGGGGGAACACTGAAGCTTTCTTT.

A few counts support this clonotype. V is TRBV4-3 and J is TRBJ2-2; no firm D call. V shed 4 bases and J shed 1 base, with 7 bases lying between them. The CDR3 covers 14 residues. Germline CDR1 LGHNA, CDR2 YSLEER. CDR3 sequence: CASSPMGNTGELFF. The CDR3 coding sequence is TGCGCCAGCAGCCCGATGGGGAACACCGGGGAGCTGTTTTTT.

This chain connects TRBV7-8 to TRBJ2-1, with TRBD2 identical over 8 bases. CDR1 SGHVS and CDR2 FQNEAQ come from the germline V gene. V lost 5 bases to trimming and J lost 9 bases; unmatched junction nucleotides: 15. This CDR3 has 16 amino acids. CDR3 in amino acids: CASSPRTSLSPSEQFF. CDR3 DNA: TGTGCCAGCAGCCCACGGACTAGCTTGTCCCCCAGTGAGCAGTTCTTC.

The chain uses TRBV3-1 and TRBJ1-5; a possible D gene is TRBD1 (5 bases). Germline V gene sequence: CDR1 LGHDT, CDR2 YNNKEL (reference sequence). V was cut by 1 base and J by 1 base, with 11 bases left in between. The CDR3 runs 16 residues. CDR3 sequence: CASSQGAGLSNQPQHF. In DNA, the CDR3 is TGTGCCAGCAGCCAAGGGGCAGGGTTAAGCAATCAGCCCCAGCATTTT.

The table lists this clonotype with a few counts. The DNA for the CDR3 is TGCAGTGCTAGAGAACCGACATTCGATGAGCAGTTCTTC. Translating it yields CSAREPTFDEQFF. V gene TRBV20-1 combines with J gene TRBJ2-1; D not certain. CDR1 and CDR2 from the germline V gene are DFQATT and SNEGSKA (reference sequence). The length of the CDR3 is 13 residues. The V end was cut by 0 bases, the J end by 8 bases, with 11 bases between.

In this sample, this clonotype turned up a few times. The rearrangement uses TRBV6-6 and TRBJ2-1, with 7 nucleotides matching TRBD1. CDR3 length: 15 amino acids. In germline, CDR1 is MNHNY, CDR2 SVGAGI (reference sequence). The ends lost 5 bases at V and 8 bases at J; junction bases unmatched: 12. The CDR3 sequence is CASSASNRGIDEQFF. The CDR3 nucleotides read TGTGCCAGCAGTGCCTCCAACAGGGGAATTGATGAGCAGTTCTTC.

The gene calls are TRBV15 and TRBJ2-7, with TRBD1 identical over 10 bases. J gave up 2 bases and V 7 bases, and 14 bases lay outside the gene matches. The V gene's germline CDR1 is LNHNV and CDR2 YYDKDF (reference sequence). CDR3 size: 17 residues. CDR3 in DNA: TGTGCCACCACCCCATTACCCGGGACAGGGGTGCCCTACGAGCAGTACTTC. The encoded protein is CATTPLPGTGVPYEQYF.

The table lists this clonotype with many counts. The rearrangement joins TRBV12-3 or TRBV12-4 to TRBJ2-5, with 9 positions matching TRBD1. The CDR3 contains 15 residues. J was trimmed by 2 bases and V by 3 bases; bases with no gene match: 4. CDR3: CASSLLTGGQETQYF. The CDR3 DNA reads as TGTGCCAGCAGTTTGCTGACAGGGGGGCAAGAGACCCAGTACTTC.

The table lists this clonotype with many counts. Its ends do not fully match the called genes, so a read error is possible. This chain links TRBV7-7 with TRBJ2-1, with 7 bases identical to TRBD2. The CDR3 runs to 13 residues. Germline CDR1 and CDR2: SSHAT and FNYEAQ (reference sequence). In nucleotides, the CDR3 is TGTGCTAGCAGCCCCGGGACTAACAATGAGCAGTTCTTC. Amino acids: CASSPGTNNEQFF.

The chain employs TRBV29-1 and TRBJ2-3, with 7 bases lining up with TRBD2. CDR1 and CDR2 from the germline V gene are SQVTM and ANQGSEA. After removal of 3 bases from V and 5 bases from J, the junction contained 5 bases not matched to a gene. CDR3 length: 13 amino acids. In DNA form, the CDR3 reads TGCAGCGTTGACGCGGGAGCGTTAGATACGCAGTATTTT. It encodes CSVDAGALDTQYF.

The chain links TRBV20-1 to TRBJ1-5; the D is unclear. Germline V lookup: CDR1 DFQATT, CDR2 SNEGSKA (reference sequence). Trimming removed 8 bases from V and 2 bases from J, with 13 bases in between. This CDR3 spans 13 amino acids. As DNA, the CDR3 is TGCAGTTCCTCCGGGAGTGGCAATCAGCCCCAGCATTTT. Amino acid sequence: CSSSGSGNQPQHF.